Shown below are 22 T cell receptor beta chains from a single sample sequenced in a study of neurological immune-mediated disorders. MiXCR, run by TCRdb on the 5' RACE reads, gives a single entry per CDR3 protein. The table includes under 80,000 distinct CDR3 sequences, under 5.5% detected once. Sample: PBMCs. These receptors all come from a woman in her forties or fifties with multiple sclerosis.

This clonotype was counted ten times or more. CDR3 residues: CASFRTYSSYEQYV. The DNA for the CDR3 is TGTGCCAGCTTCCGGACTTACAGCTCCTACGAGCAGTACGTC. This chain connects TRBV2 to TRBJ2-7, with D tentatively TRBD2 (5 bases). V was clipped by 8 bases and J by 0 bases, with 14 bases between them. Per the germline V gene, CDR1 is SNHLY and CDR2 is FYNNEI. The CDR3 covers 14 residues.

In the case of this clonotype: One junction end does not reproduce the germline sequence, and a read error may be involved. The genes are TRBV10-3 and TRBJ1-5; D is unclear. The CDR3 consists of 13 residues. The germline CDR1 and CDR2 sequences are ENHRY and SYGVKD. CDR3 amino acids: CAISPYSNQPQNF. CDR3 DNA sequence: TGTGCCATCAGTCCGTATAGCAATCAGCCCCAGAATTTT.

This clonotype has a count of ten or more. V gene TRBV10-3 combines with J gene TRBJ2-2, with D maybe TRBD1 (5 bases). The germline CDR1 and CDR2 sequences are ENHRY and SYGVKD. This CDR3 has 13 residues. Trimming pared 2 bases from V and 5 bases from J, leaving 6 bases between. For the CDR3, the DNA is TGTGCCATCAGTGAGGGGGCGACCGGGGAGCTGTTTTTT. Residues: CAISEGATGELFF.

In its sample, this clonotype was seen many times. The gene calls are TRBV10-3 and TRBJ1-6; 7 bases align to TRBD1. V shed 6 bases and J 8 bases; nucleotides not matched to a gene: 7. This CDR3 comprises 14 residues. Germline-derived CDR1 and CDR2 are ENHRY and SYGVKD. This CDR3 reads CAIRGDSKHSPLHF. CDR3 DNA: TGTGCCATCAGAGGGGACAGTAAGCATTCACCCCTCCACTTT.

In its sample, this clonotype was seen many times. This chain uses TRBV14 with TRBJ2-5; 10 bases match TRBD2. The V gene end was trimmed by 2 bases and the J gene end by 2 bases; junction bases not matched to a gene: 8. CDR3 length: 17 residues. Germline V gene sequence: CDR1 SGHDN, CDR2 FVKESK. The CDR3 loop reads CASSQPALAGVQETQYF. CDR3 sequence (DNA): TGTGCCAGCAGCCAACCCGCGCTAGCGGGGGTTCAAGAGACCCAGTACTTC.

The table lists this clonotype with many counts. The DNA of the CDR3 is TGTGCCAGCAGCCAATCGGCGAGGGCGCAGTATTTT. Protein: CASSQSARAQYF. The rearrangement uses TRBV14 and TRBJ2-3, with D possibly matching TRBD2 (5 bases). The CDR3 extends over 12 amino acids. Germline CDR1 and CDR2: SGHDN and FVKESK. The V end was cut by 2 bases, the J end by 10 bases, with 10 bases between.

This clonotype was counted at least ten times. The rearrangement uses TRBV7-9 and TRBJ1-1; D possibly corresponds to TRBD1 (6 bases). Germline V gene data show CDR1 as SEHNR and CDR2 as FQNEAQ (reference sequence). This CDR3 region has 13 residues. V was shortened by 3 bases and J by 4 bases, with 9 bases between the two germline ends. CDR3 nucleotides: TGTGCCAGCAGCTTGGAAGGGGGCACTGAAGCTTTCTTT. Translation gives CASSLEGGTEAFF.

The J gene is TRBJ2-2, the V gene TRBV6-6, with D perhaps TRBD1 (5 bases). The V and J ends lost 6 bases and 6 bases respectively, with 14 bases between them. CDR1 MNHNY and CDR2 SVGAGI come from the germline V gene (reference sequence). The CDR3 consists of 14 residues. DNA of the CDR3: TGTGCCAGCAGCCGGACATTACAGGCCGGGGAGCTGTTTTTT. This sequence encodes CASSRTLQAGELFF.

This clonotype has more than one count but fewer than ten. A read error may be the cause here, since a much bigger clone is one base away. In this CDR3 the conserved last residue, phenylalanine or tryptophan, is missing, so a read error is likely. The chain links TRBV4-3 to TRBJ1-2, with D possibly being TRBD1 (6 bases). This CDR3 contains 15 residues. Germline V gene data show CDR1 as LGHNA and CDR2 as YSLEER. Trimming took 1 base from V and 5 from J, leaving 14 bases between them. The CDR3 spells CASSQAHGQQYGYTI. The CDR3 nucleotides are TGCGCCAGCAGCCAAGCCCACGGACAGCAATATGGCTACACCATC.

This clonotype was found a few times. One junction end does not reproduce the germline sequence, and a read error may be involved. This chain uses TRBV6-5 with TRBJ1-5, with D perhaps matching TRBD1 (6 bases). There are 14 residues in the CDR3. The germline V gene encodes CDR1 MNHEY and CDR2 SVGAGI. Written as DNA, the CDR3 is TGTGCCACGGACAGAACTTATAGCAATCAGCCCCAGAATTTT. It specifies CATDRTYSNQPQNF.

This clonotype occurred many times. This chain connects TRBV13 to TRBJ2-3; D is perhaps TRBD1 (5 bases). There are 16 residues in the CDR3. Trimming shortened V by 2 bases and J by 0 bases, and 12 bases separated the two germline ends. Germline-derived CDR1 and CDR2 are PRHDT and FYEKMQ (reference sequence). For the CDR3, the DNA is TGTGCCAGCAGCTTACGGAGACAGTCTAGCACAGATACGCAGTATTTT. Protein product: CASSLRRQSSTDTQYF.

This clonotype was observed a few times. The chain couples TRBV7-2 to TRBJ1-2; D remains unclear. This CDR3 comprises 14 residues. Trimming stripped 2 bases from V and 6 bases from J, with 13 bases between. The germline gives CDR1 SGHTA, CDR2 FQGNSA. The CDR3 here is CASSLRGEADGYTF. In DNA form, the CDR3 reads TGTGCCAGCAGCTTACGCGGGGAAGCGGATGGCTACACCTTC.

In its sample, this clonotype was seen many times. The chain recombines TRBV2 with TRBJ1-2; no clear D. Germline CDR1 SNHLY, CDR2 FYNNEI. V lost 4 bases to trimming and J lost 3 bases, with 9 bases between them. This CDR3 region has 13 residues. CDR3 region: CASSGGGDYGYTF. The CDR3 DNA is TGTGCCAGCAGTGGGGGTGGAGACTATGGCTACACCTTC.

This clonotype was detected only a few times. The chain carries TRBV6-2 or TRBV6-3 and TRBJ2-7; 7 bases line up with TRBD1. Trimming cost V 6 bases and J 2 bases; bases outside gene matches: 4. The CDR3 is 13 residues long. The V gene's germline CDR1 is MNHEY and CDR2 SVGEGT. CDR3 sequence reads: CASRTGETYEQYV. The CDR3 nucleotides read TGTGCCAGCAGAACAGGGGAGACCTACGAGCAGTACGTC.

This clonotype has a handful of counts. The chain couples TRBV20-1 to TRBJ1-5; 8 bases line up with TRBD1. Trimming removed 2 bases from V and 3 bases from J; junction bases left unmatched: 9. The germline V gene encodes CDR1 DFQATT and CDR2 SNEGSKA (reference sequence). There are 16 residues in the CDR3. CDR3 loop: CSARKPQGALNQPQHF. The CDR3 DNA follows: TGCAGTGCTAGAAAGCCGCAGGGGGCCCTCAATCAGCCCCAGCATTTT.

This clonotype was detected ten times or more. This chain connects TRBV20-1 to TRBJ2-7, with TRBD2 as a possible D gene (5 bases). The CDR3 consists of 17 residues. V dropped 1 base and J dropped 6 bases, with 25 bases sitting between them. The germline V gene encodes CDR1 DFQATT and CDR2 SNEGSKA (reference sequence). The CDR3 sequence: CSARAQLTRHISGEQYF. DNA for the CDR3: TGCAGTGCTAGAGCCCAACTCACTAGGCATATCTCTGGCGAGCAGTACTTC.

The sample holds many counts of this clonotype. The gene calls are TRBV6-5 and TRBJ1-2; D gene uncertain. Germline CDR1 MNHEY, CDR2 SVGAGI. The CDR3 extends over 16 amino acids. Trimming pared 0 bases from V and 7 bases from J, leaving 18 bases between. The CDR3 reads CASSYSTPPRSFGYTF. The CDR3 DNA follows: TGTGCCAGCAGTTACTCGACGCCACCAAGGTCCTTTGGCTACACCTTC.

The V gene is TRBV5-1, the J gene TRBJ1-2; D is possibly TRBD1 (6 bases). The CDR3 runs to 14 residues. In germline, CDR1 is SGHRS, CDR2 YFSETQ. Trimming shortened V by 2 bases and J by 8 bases, and 16 bases separated the two germline ends. This CDR3 reads CASSLQGSLGGYTF. The DNA of the CDR3 is TGCGCCAGCAGCTTACAGGGATCTTTAGGAGGCTACACCTTC.

This clonotype was detected ten times or more. V is TRBV5-6 and J is TRBJ1-2; D unresolved. Trimming removed 2 bases at V and 3 bases at J, with 17 bases between. This CDR3 is 16 amino acids long. The V gene's germline CDR1 is SGHDT and CDR2 YYEEEE. The CDR3 DNA follows: TGTGCCAGCAGCTTCCTCCAGCTGAACTCTGACTATGGCTACACCTTC. It specifies CASSFLQLNSDYGYTF.

This clonotype was seen only a few times. The chain has TRBV20-1 and TRBJ1-4; no clear D. The CDR3 length is 16 residues. Germline V gives CDR1 DFQATT, CDR2 SNEGSKA (reference sequence). V lost 5 bases and J 0 bases, leaving 16 bases between the germline ends. This chain's CDR3 is CSARWRVRATNEKLFF. The CDR3 DNA follows: TGCAGTGCTCGGTGGAGGGTACGAGCAACTAATGAAAAACTGTTTTTT.

The sample holds many counts of this clonotype. V usage is TRBV18 and J usage is TRBJ1-4, with D maybe TRBD1 (6 bases). Germline-derived CDR1 and CDR2 are KGHSH and LQKENI. The CDR3 spans 13 residues. Trimming removed 6 bases at V and 7 bases at J, with 12 bases between. This CDR3 reads CASSGTRGEKLFF. CDR3 in DNA: TGTGCCAGCTCCGGGACCAGGGGTGAAAAACTGTTTTTT.

The sample holds many counts of this clonotype. The genes are TRBV5-1 and TRBJ2-1; D gene unclear. There are 11 residues in the CDR3. V lost 0 bases and J lost 6, with 1 base in between. CDR1 and CDR2 (germline): SGHRS, YFSETQ. The CDR3: CASSLANEQFF. CDR3 in DNA: TGCGCCAGCAGCTTGGCCAATGAGCAGTTCTTC.